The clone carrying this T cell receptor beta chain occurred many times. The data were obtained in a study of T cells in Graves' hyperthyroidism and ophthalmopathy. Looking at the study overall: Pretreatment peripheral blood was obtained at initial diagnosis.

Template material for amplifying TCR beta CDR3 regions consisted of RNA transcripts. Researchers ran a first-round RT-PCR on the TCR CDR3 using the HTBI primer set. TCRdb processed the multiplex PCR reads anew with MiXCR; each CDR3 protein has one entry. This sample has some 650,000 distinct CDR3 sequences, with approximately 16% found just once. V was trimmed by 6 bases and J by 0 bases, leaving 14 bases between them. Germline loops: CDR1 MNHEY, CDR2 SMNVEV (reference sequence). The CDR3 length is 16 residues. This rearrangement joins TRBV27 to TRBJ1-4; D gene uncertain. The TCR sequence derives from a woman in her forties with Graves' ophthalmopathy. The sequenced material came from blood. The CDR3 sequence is CASSPHDWTTNEKLFF. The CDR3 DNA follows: TGTGCCAGCAGCCCGCACGACTGGACAACTAATGAAAAACTGTTTTTT.